What follows describes a single T cell receptor beta chain. The entry originates in a study of blood T cell repertoires in COVID-19. Study details: The samples span acute and convalescent COVID-19 from the United States, Italy and Spain. Sample material is recorded as cDNA or gDNA derived from T cells, B-cell-depleted T cells, or PBMCs.

Germline V gene lookup returns CDR1 SQVTM and CDR2 ANQGSEA. CDR3 length: 13 amino acids. V lost 4 bases to trimming and J lost 0 bases, with 10 bases between them. As handled by the study authors: Nucleated cell number was recorded as an estimate derived from reference gene primer amplification. The assay was immunoSEQ multiplex PCR, and TCRdb's table has in-frame clones only and misses some. V and J calls plus clone size are reproduced from that table; the DNA served to infer D and trimming. Here the sample spans roughly 60,000 clones, 75% to 90% being singletons. The sequence was obtained from an elderly man with acute or convalescent COVID-19. The rearrangement joins TRBV29-1 to TRBJ2-7; the D is unclear. The material sequenced was peripheral blood. This CDR3 is CSVASPPSYEQYF. CDR3 sequence (DNA): TGCAGCGTTGCGTCCCCCCCCTCCTACGAGCAGTACTTC.